One and the same sample provided the 5 T cell receptor beta chains below, sequenced in a study of siplizumab effects on memory and regulatory T cells. Sequenced by immunoSEQ multiplex PCR; TCRdb stores in-frame clones only, minus some. Among 110,000 or so clones, about 94% were seen once, and the ten largest hold roughly 0.15%. Sequenced: non-Treg CD4+ T cells sorted from blood. Receptors were obtained from a human donor in good health.

This clone was found once. This chain connects TRBV2 to TRBJ2-1; TRBD2 matches at 10 bases. CDR1 is SNHLY, CDR2 FYNNEI, per germline. Trimming took 4 bases from V and 6 from J; bases not matched to a gene: 3. The CDR3 totals 14 residues. The CDR3 DNA reads TGTGCCAGCAGTGTTAGGACTAGCGGCAATGAGCAGTTCTTC. Residues: CASSVRTSGNEQFF.

The V gene is TRBV30, the J gene TRBJ1-5, with D unclear. In germline, CDR1 is GTSNPN, CDR2 SVGIG (reference sequence). The V end was cut by 2 bases, the J end by 3 bases, with 8 bases between. This CDR3 is 13 amino acids long. Here the CDR3 DNA reads TGTGCCTGGAGTAAGCAGCCCAATCAGCCCCAGCATTTT. Translated: CAWSKQPNQPQHF.

The rearrangement uses TRBV7-9 and TRBJ2-5; D not certain. The CDR3 sequence is 14 residues long. The V end was cut by 1 base, the J end by 2 bases, with 8 bases between. In germline, CDR1 is SEHNR, CDR2 FQNEAQ (reference sequence). CDR3 sequence reads: CASSLESFQETQYF. DNA for the CDR3: TGTGCCAGCAGCTTAGAGAGCTTTCAAGAGACCCAGTACTTC.

The chain's CDR3 is CASSLGQHSNQPQHF. The CDR3 DNA is TGTGCCAGCAGTCTGGGACAGCATAGCAATCAGCCCCAGCATTTT. This chain joins TRBV27 and TRBJ1-5; 7 bases are shared with TRBD1. The CDR3 has 15 residues. V shed 5 bases and J 0 bases; nucleotides not matched to a gene: 4. Germline V gene sequence: CDR1 MNHEY, CDR2 SMNVEV (reference sequence).

The sample holds one count of this clone. The chain carries TRBV7-2 and TRBJ2-4, with 7 bases aligning to TRBD2. The length of the CDR3 is 15 residues. V lost 5 bases, J lost 1 base, and 5 bases stayed unmatched. In germline, CDR1 is SGHTA, CDR2 FQGNSA. The CDR3 sequence: CASSPRREAKNIQYF. The CDR3 region has the DNA TGTGCCAGCAGCCCCCGGCGGGAGGCCAAAAACATTCAGTACTTC.